One T cell receptor (beta chain) is described in this entry. Time point reported: newly diagnosed GD, antithyroid drugs for less than 3 months. Generation of the TCR library employed RNA extracted from PBMCs. HTBI primers from iRepertoire and Arm-PCR of CDR3 regions yielded the TCR beta libraries. A single record per CDR3 protein comes from TCRdb applying MiXCR to the multiplex PCR reads. The data contain 350,000 to 450,000 distinct CDR3 sequences, 15% of them singletons. The data are from a study of regulatory T cells in long-lasting Graves disease. This CDR3 contains 12 residues. Per the germline V gene, CDR1 is MNHNS and CDR2 is SASEGT. V shed 7 bases and J shed 9 bases, with 13 bases lying between them. The data were also submitted as part of a second study, on T cells in Graves' hyperthyroidism and ophthalmopathy.

This chain connects TRBV6-1 to TRBJ1-5; D gene ambiguous. The sequence was collected from a woman in her 40s with Graves disease. Here the sequenced sample was peripheral blood mononuclear cells (PBMCs), taken at new diagnosis, from a patient treated with antithyroid drugs. This chain's CDR3 is CASTVASGPQHF. The CDR3 DNA sequence: TGTGCCAGCACAGTTGCATCAGGGCCCCAGCATTTT.